This T cell receptor (beta chain) appears in the sequencing data of a study of glioma-infiltrating T cells. General study findings and limits: Gliomas, especially low-grade, showed above-expected tissue-blood divergence; non-neoplastic patients showed below.

The V gene's germline CDR1 is LGHDT and CDR2 YNNKEL (reference sequence). Between the trimmed V and J ends, which lost 2 bases and 0 bases, there was a span of 8 bases. The length of the CDR3 is 14 residues. TCR alpha and beta CDR3 regions were amplified from RNA using iRepertoire nested multiplex PCR. Input was 100-400 ng of tissue mRNA or PBMC total RNA. TCRdb reanalysed the multiplex PCR reads using MiXCR and keeps one entry per CDR3 protein. The sample carries 100,000 to 150,000 distinct CDR3 sequences, 20% to 25% recorded once. Turning to this clonotype: Its specificity is not known.

This sequence originates from a human donor with low-grade glioma or glioblastoma, undergoing nonglioma brain surgery, or in good health (not recorded which). The chain has TRBV3-1 and TRBJ2-7, with D tentatively TRBD1 (7 bases). Specimen: glioma tissue, nonneoplastic brain tissue, or PBMCs (not recorded which). CDR3 loop: CASSQQGGSYEQYF. In nucleotides, the CDR3 is TGTGCCAGCAGCCAACAGGGGGGCTCCTACGAGCAGTACTTC.